This T cell receptor (beta chain) was sequenced in a study of T-cell reconstitution after alpha-beta-depleted transplantation in children. This clonotype showed up many times. The TCRbeta library was prepared with unique molecular identifiers. TCRdb re-analysed the PCR reads in MiXCR, keeping a single row per CDR3 protein. The sample has over 300,000 distinct CDR3 sequences, about 9.4% seen once. V was trimmed by 7 bases and J by 1 base, leaving 8 bases between them. Per germline, CDR1 MDHEN and CDR2 SYDVKM. CDR3 length equals 12 residues. This TCR was recovered from a human donor who donated a stem cell graft to a child with acute lymphoblastic leukemia. Here the sequenced sample was PBMCs from the stem cell graft donor, taken from the stem cell graft. This chain uses TRBV28 with TRBJ2-7, with D possibly TRBD1 on 6 matching bases. CDR3: CASKDSSYEQYF. CDR3 in DNA: TGTGCCAGCAAGGACAGTTCCTACGAGCAGTACTTC.